A few counts support the clone carrying this TCR beta chain. Its cognate antigen is unknown. The record originates from a study of CD8+CD57+ T cells in acquired aplastic anemia. Study-wide background: 3.2 ug was the average amount of DNA from sorted CD4+ and CD8+ cells. Study-wide points: Patients and controls were not found to differ significantly in CD8+ Simpson's diversity.

Sequencing involved patients with CD8+CD57+ cell expansion previously shown by flow cytometry. The study sampled blood from patients who had received no therapy. This CDR3 has 13 residues. Trimming removed 2 bases at V and 4 bases at J, with 9 bases between. Per germline, CDR1 SGDLS and CDR2 YYNGEE. Genomic DNA templated the TCR beta VDJ and CDR3 profiling. TCRdb used MiXCR to reprocess the reads, holding one entry per CDR3 protein. Of around 250,000 distinct CDR3 sequences listed, approximately 86% are singletons. The sample comprised sorted CD4+, CD8+, or CD8+CD57+ T cells (not recorded which) from PBMCs. The clonotype comes from a human donor with aplastic anemia. The chain recombines TRBV9 with TRBJ1-2, with unresolved D. The CDR3 DNA reads as TGTGCCAGCAGCGTTCCGGGGTCCTATGGCTACACCTTC. Its protein is CASSVPGSYGYTF.